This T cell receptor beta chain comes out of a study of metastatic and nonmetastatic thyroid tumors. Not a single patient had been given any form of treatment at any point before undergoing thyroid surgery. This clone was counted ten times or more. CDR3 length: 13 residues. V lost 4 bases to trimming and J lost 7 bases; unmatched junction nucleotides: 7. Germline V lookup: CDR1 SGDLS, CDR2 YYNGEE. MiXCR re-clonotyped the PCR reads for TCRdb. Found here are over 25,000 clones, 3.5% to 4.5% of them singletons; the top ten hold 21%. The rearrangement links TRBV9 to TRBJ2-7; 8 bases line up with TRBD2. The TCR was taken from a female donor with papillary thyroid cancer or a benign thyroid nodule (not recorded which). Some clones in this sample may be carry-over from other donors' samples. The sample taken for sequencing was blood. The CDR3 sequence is CASSQGLGREQYF. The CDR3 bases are TGTGCCAGCAGCCAGGGACTAGGAAGGGAGCAGTACTTC.